This T cell receptor (beta chain) is from a study of blood T cell repertoires in COVID-19. At the level of the study: The United States, Italy and Spain supplied acute and convalescent COVID-19 samples. T cells, B-cell-depleted T cells, or PBMCs supplied cDNA or gDNA.

V was trimmed by 5 bases and J by 8 bases, leaving 11 bases between them. This CDR3 is built from 13 residues. In germline, CDR1 is KGHDR, CDR2 SFDVKD. In the original workflow: Reference gene primer amplification yielded estimated nucleated cell counts. This table comes from immunoSEQ multiplex PCR, and its TCRdb copy is limited to in-frame clones, with some not included. The DNA was the basis for D and trimming; V, J and clone size are from that table. The table has 90,000 to 150,000 clones, around 87% seen once. This TCR derives from a man in his 70s with active or convalescent COVID-19. Sequenced sample: peripheral blood. This chain joins TRBV24-1 and TRBJ1-4, with D uncertain. CDR3 sequence: CATSAGFLEKLFF. The CDR3 nucleotides read TGTGCCACCAGTGCGGGTTTCTTAGAAAAACTGTTTTTT.